These T cell receptor beta chains were read from a single sample in a study of CD8+ T cells in alopecia areata. Clones were sequenced by immunoSEQ multiplex PCR, and TCRdb holds only the in-frame ones, with some missing. The table records 120,000 or so clones, roughly 50% of them present only once. Sequences were obtained from NKG2D-low CD8+ T cells sorted from blood. The receptors here all came from a human donor with alopecia areata. Each CDR3 is given with its conserved first and last residue. D genes are given only for firm matches. Not all rows give a size; the values are once, few, many and, for expanded clones, a class.

V	size	D	J	CDR3	DNA
TRBV7-2	-	-	TRBJ2-1	CASSASYNEQFF	TGTGCCAGCAGCGCATCGTACAATGAGCAGTTCTTC
TRBV28	few	-	TRBJ1-1	CASSSPGQNTEAFF	TGTGCCAGCAGTTCCCCGGGACAGAACACTGAAGCTTTCTTT
TRBV7-2	-	-	TRBJ2-7	CASSQAGVYEQYF	TGTGCCAGCAGTCAGGCAGGGGTCTACGAGCAGTACTTC
TRBV29-1	-	-	TRBJ2-5	CSVEGETQYF	TGCAGCGTTGAGGGAGAGACCCAGTACTTC
TRBV9	few	-	TRBJ1-4	CASSVGSSGEKLFF	TGTGCCAGCAGCGTAGGTTCGAGCGGCGAAAAACTGTTTTTT
TRBV27	-	-	TRBJ2-7	CASGTYEQYF	TGTGCCAGTGGGACCTACGAGCAGTACTTC
TRBV13	many	-	TRBJ2-5	CASSGGQETQYF	TGTGCCAGCAGCGGAGGACAAGAGACCCAGTACTTC
TRBV30	-	-	TRBJ2-1	CAWKIPGIHEQFF	TGTGCCTGGAAGATCCCGGGGATACATGAGCAGTTCTTC
TRBV15	few	-	TRBJ2-2	CATSRAAGLANTGELFF	TGTGCCACCAGCAGAGCCGCCGGGCTCGCGAACACCGGGGAGCTGTTTTTT
TRBV7-9	-	TRBD1	TRBJ2-7	CASSPPGTVYEQYF	TGTGCCAGCAGCCCCCCCGGGACAGTCTACGAGCAGTACTTC
TRBV27	few	-	TRBJ2-1	CASSLGGRPYNEQFF	TGTGCCAGCAGTTTGGGGGGACGACCGTACAATGAGCAGTTCTTC
TRBV29-1	few	-	TRBJ1-2	CSVEDGGVVGYTF	TGCAGCGTTGAAGATGGCGGTGTGGTCGGCTACACCTTC
TRBV30	-	-	TRBJ1-2	CAWRLGTNGYTF	TGTGCCTGGAGATTAGGAACCAATGGCTACACCTTC
TRBV30	-	-	TRBJ1-2	CAWIPHGYTF	TGTGCCTGGATCCCGCATGGCTACACCTTC
TRBV29-1	few	TRBD1	TRBJ2-6	CSVEEFRTGSSGANVLTF	TGCAGCGTTGAGGAGTTTAGGACAGGGAGCTCTGGGGCCAACGTCCTGACTTTC
TRBV2	-	TRBD2	TRBJ2-7	CASMPWGTSAFYEQYF	TGTGCCAGCATGCCCTGGGGGACTAGCGCCTTCTACGAGCAGTACTTC
TRBV5-1	-	TRBD1	TRBJ2-7	CASSTGQGGYEQYF	TGCGCCAGCAGCACGGGACAGGGCGGATACGAGCAGTACTTC
TRBV23-1	few	-	TRBJ1-5	CASSQSIRDNQPQHF	TGCGCCAGCAGTCAATCTATCAGGGACAATCAGCCCCAGCATTTT
TRBV9	-	TRBD2	TRBJ2-1	CASSAERDYNSDEQFF	TGTGCCAGCAGCGCAGAGAGGGACTATAACTCGGATGAGCAGTTCTTC
TRBV23-1	-	-	TRBJ2-1	CASGLRDTIYNEQFF	TGCGCCAGCGGGTTACGGGACACCATCTACAATGAGCAGTTCTTC
TRBV20-1	-	-	TRBJ2-7	CSAISQGQYF	TGCAGTGCTATATCCCAGGGGCAGTACTTC
TRBV27	-	TRBD2	TRBJ2-3	CAIRGDTDTQYF	TGTGCCATCCGGGGGGACACAGATACGCAGTATTTT
TRBV29-1	-	-	TRBJ2-7	CSVEGSGWQGSYEQYF	TGCAGCGTTGAAGGGTCGGGCTGGCAGGGCTCCTACGAGCAGTACTTC